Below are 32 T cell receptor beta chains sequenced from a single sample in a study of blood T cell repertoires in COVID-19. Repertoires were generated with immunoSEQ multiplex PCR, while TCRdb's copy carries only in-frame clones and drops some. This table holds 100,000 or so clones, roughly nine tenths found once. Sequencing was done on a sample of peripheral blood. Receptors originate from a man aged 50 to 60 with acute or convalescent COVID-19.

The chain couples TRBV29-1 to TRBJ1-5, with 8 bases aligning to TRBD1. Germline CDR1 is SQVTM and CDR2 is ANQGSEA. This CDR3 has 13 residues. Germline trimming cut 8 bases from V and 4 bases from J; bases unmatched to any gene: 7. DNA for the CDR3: TGCAGCACCCAGACAGGGGATAATCAGCCCCAGCATTTT. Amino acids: CSTQTGDNQPQHF.

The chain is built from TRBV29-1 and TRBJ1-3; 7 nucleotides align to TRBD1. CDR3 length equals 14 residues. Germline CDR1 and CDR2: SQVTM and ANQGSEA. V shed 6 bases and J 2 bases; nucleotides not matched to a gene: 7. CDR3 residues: CSVGLGQAGNTIYF. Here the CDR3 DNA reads TGCAGCGTCGGCCTAGGACAGGCTGGAAACACCATATATTTT.

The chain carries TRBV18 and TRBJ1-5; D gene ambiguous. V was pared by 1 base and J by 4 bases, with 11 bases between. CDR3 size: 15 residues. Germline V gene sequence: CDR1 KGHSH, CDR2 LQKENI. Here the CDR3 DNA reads TGTGCCAGCTCACCACTGGGCCAGGCGAATCAGCCCCAGCATTTT. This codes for CASSPLGQANQPQHF.

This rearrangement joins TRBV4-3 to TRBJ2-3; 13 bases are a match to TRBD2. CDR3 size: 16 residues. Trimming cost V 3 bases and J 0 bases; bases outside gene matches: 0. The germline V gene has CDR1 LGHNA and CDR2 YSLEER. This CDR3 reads CASSQGLAGSTDTQYF. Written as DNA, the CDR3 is TGCGCCAGCAGCCAGGGACTAGCGGGGAGCACAGATACGCAGTATTTT.

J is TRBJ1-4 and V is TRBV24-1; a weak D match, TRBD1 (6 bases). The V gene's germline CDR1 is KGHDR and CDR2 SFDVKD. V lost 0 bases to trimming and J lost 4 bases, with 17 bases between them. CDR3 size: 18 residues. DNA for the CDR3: TGTGCCACCAGTGATTTGCTCCCTCGGGGAGGGGGTAATGAAAAACTGTTTTTT. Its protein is CATSDLLPRGGGNEKLFF.

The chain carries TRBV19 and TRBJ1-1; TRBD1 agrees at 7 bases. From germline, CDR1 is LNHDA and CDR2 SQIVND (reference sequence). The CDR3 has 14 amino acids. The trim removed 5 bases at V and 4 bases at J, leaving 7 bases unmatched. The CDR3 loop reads CASSHQGEITEAFF. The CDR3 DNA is TGTGCCAGTAGTCACCAGGGGGAAATCACTGAAGCTTTCTTT.

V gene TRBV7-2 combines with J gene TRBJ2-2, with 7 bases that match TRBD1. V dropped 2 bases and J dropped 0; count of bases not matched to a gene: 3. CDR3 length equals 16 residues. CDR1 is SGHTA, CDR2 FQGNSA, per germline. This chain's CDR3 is CASSLTGVTNTGELFF. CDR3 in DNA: TGTGCCAGCAGCTTAACAGGGGTCACGAACACCGGGGAGCTGTTTTTT.

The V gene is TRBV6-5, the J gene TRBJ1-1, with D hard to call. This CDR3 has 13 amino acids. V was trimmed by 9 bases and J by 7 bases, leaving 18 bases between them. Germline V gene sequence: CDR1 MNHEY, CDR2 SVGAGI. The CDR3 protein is CASLRGWAGEAFF. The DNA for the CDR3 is TGTGCCAGTCTCCGGGGTTGGGCCGGTGAAGCTTTCTTT.

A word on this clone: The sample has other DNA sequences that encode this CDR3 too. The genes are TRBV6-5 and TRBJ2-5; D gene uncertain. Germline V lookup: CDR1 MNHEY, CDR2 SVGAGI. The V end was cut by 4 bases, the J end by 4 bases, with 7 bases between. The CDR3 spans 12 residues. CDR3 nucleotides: TGTGCCAGCAGTTCTAGAGGAGAGACCCAGTACTTC. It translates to CASSSRGETQYF.

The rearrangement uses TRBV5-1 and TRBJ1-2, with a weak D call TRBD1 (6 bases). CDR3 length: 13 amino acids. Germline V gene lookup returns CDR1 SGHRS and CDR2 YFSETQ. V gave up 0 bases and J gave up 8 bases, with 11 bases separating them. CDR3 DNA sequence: TGCGCCAGCAGCTTGGTGCCAGGGGAAGGCTACACCTTC. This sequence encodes CASSLVPGEGYTF.

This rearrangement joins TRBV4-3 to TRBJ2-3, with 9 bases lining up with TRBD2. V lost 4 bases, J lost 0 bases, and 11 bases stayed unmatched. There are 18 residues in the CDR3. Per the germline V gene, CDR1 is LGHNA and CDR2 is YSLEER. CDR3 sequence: CASSPTPSGVGSTDTQYF. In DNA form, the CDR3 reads TGCGCCAGCAGCCCCACCCCTAGCGGGGTTGGTAGCACAGATACGCAGTATTTT.

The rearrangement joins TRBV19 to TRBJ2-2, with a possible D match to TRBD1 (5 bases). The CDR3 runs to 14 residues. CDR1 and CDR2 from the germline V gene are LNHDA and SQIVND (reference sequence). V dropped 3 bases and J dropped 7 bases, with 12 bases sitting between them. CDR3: CASSIWDRGGELFF. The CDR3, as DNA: TGTGCCAGTAGTATCTGGGATAGGGGCGGGGAGCTGTTTTTT.

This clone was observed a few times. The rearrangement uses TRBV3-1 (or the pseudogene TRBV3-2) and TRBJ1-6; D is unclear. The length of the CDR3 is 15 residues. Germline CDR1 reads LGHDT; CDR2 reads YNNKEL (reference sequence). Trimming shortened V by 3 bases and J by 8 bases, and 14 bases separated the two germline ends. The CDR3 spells CASSHTNPVYSPLHF. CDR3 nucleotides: TGTGCCAGCAGCCACACAAATCCAGTGTATTCACCCCTCCACTTT.

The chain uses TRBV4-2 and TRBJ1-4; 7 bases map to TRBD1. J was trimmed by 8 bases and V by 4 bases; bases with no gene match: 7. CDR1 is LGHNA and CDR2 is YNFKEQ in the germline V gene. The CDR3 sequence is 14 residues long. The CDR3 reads CASSLRQGEEKLFF. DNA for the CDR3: TGTGCCAGCAGCCTCCGACAGGGTGAGGAAAAACTGTTTTTT.

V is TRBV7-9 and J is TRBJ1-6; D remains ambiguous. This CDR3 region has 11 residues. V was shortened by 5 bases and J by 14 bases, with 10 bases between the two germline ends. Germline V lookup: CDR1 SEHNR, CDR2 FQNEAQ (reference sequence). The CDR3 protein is CASSPGKTLHF. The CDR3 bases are TGTGCCAGCAGCCCCGGGAAAACCCTCCACTTT.

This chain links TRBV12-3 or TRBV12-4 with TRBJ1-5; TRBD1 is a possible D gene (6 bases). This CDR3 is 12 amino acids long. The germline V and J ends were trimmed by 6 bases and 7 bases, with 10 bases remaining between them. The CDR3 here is CASSPTGQPQHF. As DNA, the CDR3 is TGTGCCAGCAGCCCAACAGGGCAGCCCCAGCATTTT.

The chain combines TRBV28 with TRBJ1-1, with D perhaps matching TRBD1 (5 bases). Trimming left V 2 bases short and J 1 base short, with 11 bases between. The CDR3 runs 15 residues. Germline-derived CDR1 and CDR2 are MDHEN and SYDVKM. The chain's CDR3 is CASSLQGATNTEAFF. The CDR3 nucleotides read TGTGCCAGCAGTTTACAAGGGGCCACGAACACTGAAGCTTTCTTT.

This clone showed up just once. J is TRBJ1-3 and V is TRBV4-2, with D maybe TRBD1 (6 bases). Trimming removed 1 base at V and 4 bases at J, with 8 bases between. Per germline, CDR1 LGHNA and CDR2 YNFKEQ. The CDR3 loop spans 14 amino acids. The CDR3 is CASSQVGAGNTIYF. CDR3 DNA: TGTGCCAGCAGCCAAGTGGGGGCAGGAAACACCATATATTTT.

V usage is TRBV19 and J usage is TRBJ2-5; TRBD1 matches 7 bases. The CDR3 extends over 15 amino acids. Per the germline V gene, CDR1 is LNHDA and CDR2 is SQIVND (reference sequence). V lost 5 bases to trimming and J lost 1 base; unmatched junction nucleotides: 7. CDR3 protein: CASSLPGQAQETQYF. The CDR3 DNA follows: TGTGCCAGTAGTCTCCCTGGACAGGCCCAAGAGACCCAGTACTTC.

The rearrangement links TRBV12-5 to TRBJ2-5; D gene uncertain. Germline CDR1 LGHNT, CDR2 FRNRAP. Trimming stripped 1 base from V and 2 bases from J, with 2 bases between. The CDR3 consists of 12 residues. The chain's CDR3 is CASGLAQETQYF. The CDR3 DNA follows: TGTGCTAGTGGTTTGGCTCAAGAGACCCAGTACTTC.

The CDR3 DNA is TGTGCCACCAGCAGAACAGGTTCCTACGAGCAGTACTTC. Its protein product is CATSRTGSYEQYF. The genes are TRBV15 and TRBJ2-7, with a possible D match to TRBD1 (5 bases). The V end lost 2 bases, the J end lost 1 base, and 6 bases lay between the germline ends. Germline V lookup: CDR1 LNHNV, CDR2 YYDKDF (reference sequence). The CDR3 is 13 residues long.

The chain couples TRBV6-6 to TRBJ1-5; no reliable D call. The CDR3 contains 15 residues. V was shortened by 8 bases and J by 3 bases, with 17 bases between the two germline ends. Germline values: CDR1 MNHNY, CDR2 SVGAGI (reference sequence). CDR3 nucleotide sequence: TGTGCCAGCTCTGCTGGAGTAACGATCAATCAGCCCCAGCATTTT. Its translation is CASSAGVTINQPQHF.

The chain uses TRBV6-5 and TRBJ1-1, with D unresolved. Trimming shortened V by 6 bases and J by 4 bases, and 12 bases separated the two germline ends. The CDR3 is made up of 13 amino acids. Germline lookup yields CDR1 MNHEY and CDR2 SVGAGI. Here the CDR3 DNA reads TGTGCCAGCAGCCCAAGGGAGGGCACTGAAGCTTTCTTT. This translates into CASSPREGTEAFF.

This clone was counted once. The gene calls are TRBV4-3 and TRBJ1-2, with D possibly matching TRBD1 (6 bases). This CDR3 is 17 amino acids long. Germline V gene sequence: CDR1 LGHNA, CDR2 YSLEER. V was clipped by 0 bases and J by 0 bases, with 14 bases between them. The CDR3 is CASSQDRLQGTNYGYTF. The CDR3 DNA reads TGCGCCAGCAGCCAAGATCGGTTGCAGGGGACTAACTATGGCTACACCTTC.

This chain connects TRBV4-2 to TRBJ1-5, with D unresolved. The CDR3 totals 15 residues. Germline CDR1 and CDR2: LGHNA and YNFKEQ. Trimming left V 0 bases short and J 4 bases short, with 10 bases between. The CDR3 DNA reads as TGTGCCAGCAGCCAAGATGGCGGAGCTAATCAGCCCCAGCATTTT. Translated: CASSQDGGANQPQHF.

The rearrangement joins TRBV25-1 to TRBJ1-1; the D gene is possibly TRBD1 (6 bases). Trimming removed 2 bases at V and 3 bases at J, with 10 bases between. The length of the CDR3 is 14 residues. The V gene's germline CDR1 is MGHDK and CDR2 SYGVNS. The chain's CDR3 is CASSEAQGYTEAFF. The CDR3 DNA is TGTGCCAGCAGTGAAGCCCAGGGGTACACTGAAGCTTTCTTT. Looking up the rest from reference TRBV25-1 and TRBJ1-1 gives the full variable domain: EADIYQTPRYLVIGTGKKITLECSQTMGHDKMYWYQQDPGMELHLIHYSYGVNSTEKGDLSSESTVSRIRTEHFPLTLESARPSHTSQYLCASSEAQGYTEAFFGQGTRLTVV.

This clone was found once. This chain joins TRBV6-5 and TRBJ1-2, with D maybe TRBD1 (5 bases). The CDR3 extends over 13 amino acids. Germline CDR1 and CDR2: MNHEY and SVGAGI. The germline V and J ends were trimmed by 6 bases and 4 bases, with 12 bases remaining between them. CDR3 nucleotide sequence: TGTGCCAGCAGCGCCTCTGGGGCCTATGGCTACACCTTC. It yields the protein CASSASGAYGYTF.

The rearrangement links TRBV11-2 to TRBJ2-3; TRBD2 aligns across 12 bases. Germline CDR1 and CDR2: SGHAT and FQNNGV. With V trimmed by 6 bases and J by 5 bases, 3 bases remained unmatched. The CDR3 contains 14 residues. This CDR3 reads CASRLAGGVDTQYF. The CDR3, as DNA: TGTGCCAGCAGACTAGCGGGGGGCGTAGATACGCAGTATTTT.

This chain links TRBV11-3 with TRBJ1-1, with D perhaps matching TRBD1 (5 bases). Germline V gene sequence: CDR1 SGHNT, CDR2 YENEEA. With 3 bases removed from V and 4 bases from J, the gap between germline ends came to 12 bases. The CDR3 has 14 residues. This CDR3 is CASSFRGLGTEAFF. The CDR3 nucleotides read TGTGCCAGCAGCTTTAGGGGACTTGGCACTGAAGCTTTCTTT.

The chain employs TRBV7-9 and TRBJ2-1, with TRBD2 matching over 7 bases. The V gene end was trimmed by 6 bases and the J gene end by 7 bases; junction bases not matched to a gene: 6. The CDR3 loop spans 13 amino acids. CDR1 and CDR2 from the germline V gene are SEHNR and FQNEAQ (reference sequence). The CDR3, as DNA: TGTGCCAGCAGTTCCGCGGGGGTTAATGAGCAGTTCTTC. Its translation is CASSSAGVNEQFF.

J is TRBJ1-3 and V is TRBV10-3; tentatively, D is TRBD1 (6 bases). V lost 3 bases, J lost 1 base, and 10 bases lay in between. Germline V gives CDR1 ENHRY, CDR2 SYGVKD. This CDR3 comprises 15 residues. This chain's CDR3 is CAISDPGVSGNTIYF. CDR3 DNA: TGTGCCATCAGTGACCCAGGGGTATCTGGAAACACCATATATTTT.

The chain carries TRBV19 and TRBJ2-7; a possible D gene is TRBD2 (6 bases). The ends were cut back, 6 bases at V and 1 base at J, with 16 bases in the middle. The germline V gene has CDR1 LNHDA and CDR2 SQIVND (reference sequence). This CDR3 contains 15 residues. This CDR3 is CASSRKVGGSYEQYF. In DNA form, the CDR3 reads TGTGCCAGTAGCAGGAAGGTGGGGGGATCCTACGAGCAGTACTTC.